Listed below are T cell receptor beta chains from one sample, sequenced in a study of T cell responses to AZD1222 COVID-19 vaccine. TCRdb's copy holds only in-frame clones and misses some; the assay was immunoSEQ multiplex PCR. Of 160,000 or so clones in the sample, about 92% were seen once. The material sequenced was peripheral blood, taken on day 0 of MenACWY control vaccination. All receptors come from an adult in good health. CDR3s include the opening cysteine and the closing phenylalanine or tryptophan. A D gene is named only where the DNA matches it firmly. Part of the rows lack a size; the others show once, few, many or a class for expanded clones.

D gene	J gene	clone size	V gene	CDR3 DNA	CDR3 protein
TRBD1	TRBJ2-3	.	TRBV15	TGTGCCACCGCAGGGCCCGACAGGGGGCTCGAGTCCACAGATACGCAGTATTTT	CATAGPDRGLESTDTQYF
.	TRBJ2-5	few	TRBV21-1	TGTGCCAGCAGCCCACAGTCGGACAGCCAAGAGACCCAGTACTTC	CASSPQSDSQETQYF
TRBD1	TRBJ1-4	.	TRBV19	TGTGCCAGTAGTATATTCGGGACAGGGAAGGAAAAACTGTTTTTT	CASSIFGTGKEKLFF
.	TRBJ2-3	.	TRBV7-2	TGTGCCAGCAGCTTCAGTACCCGTACAGATACGCAGTATTTT	CASSFSTRTDTQYF
TRBD1	TRBJ1-1	.	TRBV5-1	TGCGCCAGCAGGGGGGACCGTGGACAGGGTGACACTGAAGCTTTCTTT	CASRGDRGQGDTEAFF
.	TRBJ1-1	.	TRBV11-2	TGTGCCAGCAGCCGCGCGGATAACACTGAAGCTTTCTTT	CASSRADNTEAFF
.	TRBJ1-2	.	TRBV3-1/TRBV3-2	TGTGCCAGCAGCCAAGAACGGCTCGGGTCTGGCTACACCTTC	CASSQERLGSGYTF
TRBD2	TRBJ2-1	.	TRBV11-3	TGTGCCAGCAGCATAGCGGGCCACAATGAGCAGTTCTTC	CASSIAGHNEQFF
TRBD2	TRBJ2-5	.	TRBV19	TGTGCCAGTAGTATCCATCCGGGAGGTAACCAAGAGACCCAGTACTTC	CASSIHPGGNQETQYF
TRBD2	TRBJ2-1	.	TRBV19	TGTGCCAGTAGTCCCTCTAGCGGCAACTACAATGAGCAGTTCTTC	CASSPSSGNYNEQFF
.	TRBJ1-2	.	TRBV5-1	TGCGCCAGCAGCTTGCACCCAGGGAATGGGGGAGGTGGCTACACCTTC	CASSLHPGNGGGGYTF
.	TRBJ2-3	.	TRBV9	TGTGCCAGCAGCGTAAGGGAACTAGCAACCACAGATACGCAGTATTTT	CASSVRELATTDTQYF
.	TRBJ2-1	once	TRBV5-1	TGCGCCAGCAGCCAGGATTTGGGAGATGAGCAGTTCTTC	CASSQDLGDEQFF
TRBD1	TRBJ1-1	.	TRBV12-3/TRBV12-4	TGTGCCAGCAGTACAGGGGTGGGGACTGAAGCTTTCTTT	CASSTGVGTEAFF
.	TRBJ2-7	few	TRBV21-1	TGTGCCAGCAGTTTATTTCAGCACCGGCCGTACTTC	CASSLFQHRPYF
.	TRBJ2-1	.	TRBV1	TGCACCAGCAGACCCCCGGGACTAGCGGTCAAGGAGCAGTTCTTC	CTSRPPGLAVKEQFF
.	TRBJ2-7	.	TRBV3-1/TRBV3-2	TGTGCCAGCAGCCCCCGGGCAAGAGCCGAGCAGTACTTC	CASSPRARAEQYF
.	TRBJ1-1	.	TRBV28	TGTGCCAGCAGTTTAACTACCCCTCCGGAAGCTTTCTTT	CASSLTTPPEAFF
.	TRBJ1-1	.	TRBV15	TGTGCCACCAGCAGAGATCCGAACACTGAAGCTTTCTTT	CATSRDPNTEAFF
.	TRBJ1-2	few	TRBV28	TGTGCCAGCAGCCCCCCGCGCCGTGGCTACACCTTC	CASSPPRRGYTF
TRBD2	TRBJ2-1	.	TRBV4-1	TGCGCCAGCAGCCAATGGGGAGGGGGGGATGCTAGCGGGAGGAATTCCTACAATGAGCAGTTCTTC	CASSQWGGGDASGRNSYNEQFF
.	TRBJ2-4	.	TRBV12-3/TRBV12-4	TGTGCCAGCACGGGGACTTCGGACATTCAGTACTTC	CASTGTSDIQYF
TRBD2	TRBJ2-1	few	TRBV7-6	TGTGCCAGCAGCTTAGTTCCGGGCGGGAGGGCCCTCAATGAGCAGTTCTTC	CASSLVPGGRALNEQFF
.	TRBJ2-3	once	TRBV19	TGTGCCAGTAGTAATCTTGGGGGCGGAAGCACAGATACGCAGTATTTT	CASSNLGGGSTDTQYF
.	TRBJ2-1	.	TRBV13	TGTGCCAGCAGCGGAGGACAGTCTAATGAGCAGTTCTTC	CASSGGQSNEQFF
TRBD1	TRBJ2-7	.	TRBV5-1	TGCGCCAGCAGCCCGCGGGGACAGGGGAACGAGCAGTACTTC	CASSPRGQGNEQYF
TRBD1	TRBJ2-7	.	TRBV24-1	TGTGCCACCAGCCTCCGGGACAGAAACTACGAGCAGTACTTC	CATSLRDRNYEQYF
.	TRBJ2-1	.	TRBV6-2/TRBV6-3	TGTGCCAGCAGCCCCAGCAATGAGCAGTTCTTC	CASSPSNEQFF
TRBD2	TRBJ2-1	.	TRBV19	TGTGCCAGTAGTAACCCTAGCGGGGTCGAGCAGTTCTTC	CASSNPSGVEQFF
.	TRBJ1-1	.	TRBV19	TGTGCCAGTAGTTCTGTGGGGTGGGGCACTGAAGCTTTCTTT	CASSSVGWGTEAFF
TRBD2	TRBJ2-2	.	TRBV9	TGTGCCAGCAGCACCTCAACTAGCGGGAGGCCTTCCGGGGAGCTGTTTTTT	CASSTSTSGRPSGELFF
.	TRBJ1-2	once	TRBV6-6	TGTGCCAGCGGCGATACGGGAGAAGGGACCTTC	CASGDTGEGTF
TRBD1	TRBJ2-1	.	TRBV28	TGTGCCACCGAAGAGGGGGCACCCTACAATGAGCAGTTCTTC	CATEEGAPYNEQFF
.	TRBJ1-3	.	TRBV7-3	TGTGCCAGTGGAGAATACTCTGGAAACACCATATATTTT	CASGEYSGNTIYF
.	TRBJ1-3	.	TRBV11-3	TGTGCCAGCAGCTTAGATCTGGGGTCTGGAAACACCATATATTTT	CASSLDLGSGNTIYF
.	TRBJ2-2	.	TRBV3-1/TRBV3-2	TGTGCCAGCAGCCAAGAGCGAAGCGCAACGAACACCGGGGAGCTGTTTTTT	CASSQERSATNTGELFF
.	TRBJ2-1	.	TRBV9	TGTGCCAGCAACGGAGTGGGTGGGCAGTTCTTC	CASNGVGGQFF
TRBD1	TRBJ1-1	once	TRBV30	TGTGCCTGGGAGGGACAGTTTAACACTGAAGCTTTCTTT	CAWEGQFNTEAFF
.	TRBJ2-1	.	TRBV3-1/TRBV3-2	TGTGCCAGCAGCCGACAAGGGGCGCCAGCCTACAATGAGCAGTTCTTC	CASSRQGAPAYNEQFF
.	TRBJ2-1	.	TRBV24-1	TGTGCCACCAGTGATTTGCAGGGGGGCCACGAGTTCTTC	CATSDLQGGHEFF
.	TRBJ1-2	.	TRBV3-1/TRBV3-2	TGTGCCAGCAGCCAGAGCCAGTCGAGAGGTGGCTACACCTTC	CASSQSQSRGGYTF
TRBD1	TRBJ1-2	.	TRBV7-9	TGTGCCAGCAGCTCCTCCGGGACAGGGGATGGCTACACCTTC	CASSSSGTGDGYTF
TRBD2	TRBJ2-3	.	TRBV2	TGTGCCAGCAGTGGGACCGGGAGGGCCGGAGATACGCAGTATTTT	CASSGTGRAGDTQYF
TRBD1	TRBJ1-5	.	TRBV19	TGTGCGGCGGAAGAGACAGGGCTCAATCAGCCCCAGCATTTT	CAAEETGLNQPQHF